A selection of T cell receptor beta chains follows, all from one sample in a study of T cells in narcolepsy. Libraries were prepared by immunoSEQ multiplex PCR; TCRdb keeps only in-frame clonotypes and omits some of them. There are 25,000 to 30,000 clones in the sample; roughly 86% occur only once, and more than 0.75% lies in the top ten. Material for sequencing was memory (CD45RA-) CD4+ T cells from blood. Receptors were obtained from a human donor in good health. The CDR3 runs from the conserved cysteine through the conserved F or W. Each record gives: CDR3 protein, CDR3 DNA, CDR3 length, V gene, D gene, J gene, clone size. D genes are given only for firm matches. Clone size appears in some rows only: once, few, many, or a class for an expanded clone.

CDR3aa: CASSVDAGGFGYTF
CDR3nt: TGTGCCAGCAGCGTAGACGCAGGGGGCTTTGGCTACACCTTC
len: 14
v_gene: TRBV9
d_gene: TRBD1
j_gene: TRBJ1-2
abundance: NA

CDR3aa: CATRRAPAVETQYF
CDR3nt: TGCGCCACCCGCCGGGCCCCAGCTGTAGAGACCCAGTACTTC
len: 14
v_gene: TRBV5-1
d_gene: NA
j_gene: TRBJ2-5
abundance: NA

CDR3aa: CASRRDPGEKLFF
CDR3nt: TGTGCCAGCAGGAGGGACCCGGGAGAAAAACTGTTTTTT
len: 13
v_gene: TRBV2
d_gene: NA
j_gene: TRBJ1-4
abundance: once

CDR3aa: CASSLARGQPQHF
CDR3nt: TGTGCCAGCAGCTTGGCCAGGGGTCAGCCCCAGCATTTT
len: 13
v_gene: TRBV5-6
d_gene: NA
j_gene: TRBJ1-5
abundance: NA

CDR3aa: CASSVSNQPQHF
CDR3nt: TGTGCCAGCAGTGTTAGCAATCAGCCCCAGCATTTT
len: 12
v_gene: TRBV2
d_gene: NA
j_gene: TRBJ1-5
abundance: NA

CDR3aa: CASSLVARSPEAFF
CDR3nt: TGTGCCAGCAGCTTAGTGGCGCGGTCGCCTGAAGCTTTCTTT
len: 14
v_gene: TRBV7-9
d_gene: NA
j_gene: TRBJ1-1
abundance: NA

CDR3aa: CASSLRTGYGYTF
CDR3nt: TGTGCCAGTAGCTTAAGGACAGGGTATGGCTACACCTTC
len: 13
v_gene: TRBV19
d_gene: TRBD1
j_gene: TRBJ1-2
abundance: once

CDR3aa: CASKGPQGGNYGYTF
CDR3nt: TGTGCCAGCAAGGGCCCCCAGGGGGGGAACTATGGCTACACCTTC
len: 15
v_gene: TRBV2
d_gene: TRBD1
j_gene: TRBJ1-2
abundance: NA

CDR3aa: CASSLGPSGGAYETQYF
CDR3nt: TGTGCCAGCAGCTTAGGTCCTAGCGGGGGTGCCTACGAGACCCAGTACTTC
len: 17
v_gene: TRBV11-2
d_gene: TRBD2
j_gene: TRBJ2-5
abundance: NA

CDR3aa: CASSHSGRAGELFF
CDR3nt: TGTGCCAGCAGCCATAGCGGGAGGGCCGGGGAGCTGTTTTTT
len: 14
v_gene: TRBV7-3
d_gene: TRBD2
j_gene: TRBJ2-2
abundance: NA

CDR3aa: CASGADGRGVGYTF
CDR3nt: TGTGCCAGCGGGGCCGACGGGAGAGGAGTGGGCTACACCTTC
len: 14
v_gene: TRBV7-2
d_gene: NA
j_gene: TRBJ1-2
abundance: NA

CDR3aa: CASSGGTSGGDSSYEQYF
CDR3nt: TGTGCCAGCAGTGGGGGGACTAGCGGGGGTGATAGCTCCTACGAGCAGTACTTC
len: 18
v_gene: TRBV25-1
d_gene: TRBD2
j_gene: TRBJ2-7
abundance: NA

CDR3aa: CAAGAVNEKLFF
CDR3nt: TGTGCCGCAGGGGCCGTTAATGAAAAACTGTTTTTT
len: 12
v_gene: TRBV10-3
d_gene: NA
j_gene: TRBJ1-4
abundance: NA

CDR3aa: CASSYGQGREKLFF
CDR3nt: TGTGCCAGCAGCTACGGACAGGGCAGGGAAAAACTGTTTTTT
len: 14
v_gene: TRBV5-4
d_gene: TRBD1
j_gene: TRBJ1-4
abundance: NA

CDR3aa: CASSRRGVNSPLHF
CDR3nt: TGTGCCAGCAGCAGGAGAGGCGTCAATTCACCCCTCCACTTT
len: 14
v_gene: TRBV13
d_gene: NA
j_gene: TRBJ1-6
abundance: NA

CDR3aa: CAASEGAQETQYF
CDR3nt: TGTGCCGCCTCCGAGGGGGCCCAAGAGACCCAGTACTTC
len: 13
v_gene: TRBV15
d_gene: TRBD1
j_gene: TRBJ2-5
abundance: few